This T cell receptor beta chain was identified during a study of T cells after posttransplantation cyclophosphamide. Study-level points and caveats: Recipient CMV seropositivity and CMV reactivation strongly tracked TRB clonality.

The method was immunoSEQ multiplex PCR; TCRdb's version includes in-frame clones alone and lacks a portion of them. The sample lists around 43,000 clones; roughly nine tenths were seen once. About this clone itself: Its specificity is unknown.

Germline trimming cut 7 bases from V and 5 bases from J; bases unmatched to any gene: 14. Germline CDR1 SGHRS, CDR2 YFSETQ. The CDR3 has 15 amino acids. The chain uses TRBV5-1 and TRBJ2-7; 8 bases map to TRBD2. Source material: PBMCs. The source of this sequence is a woman aged 45-59 years in good health and a related stem cell transplant donor. This chain's CDR3 is CASLDPRGGGHEQYF. The CDR3 DNA sequence: TGCGCCAGCTTGGACCCACGGGGGGGAGGGCACGAGCAGTACTTC.